The following is a TCR beta chain sequence with its context. Germline V gene data show CDR1 as SGHTA and CDR2 as FQGNSA. The length of the CDR3 is 13 residues. V lost 4 bases, J lost 9 bases, and 5 bases stayed unmatched. Whether given at about 4 or about 12 weeks, second doses were pooled. TCRdb keeps only in-frame clones here, not all; method: immunoSEQ multiplex PCR. The sample records 86,000 or so clones, 85% to 90% being singletons. These data originate in a study of T cell responses to AZD1222 COVID-19 vaccine. This TCR was sampled from an adult who received the AZD1222 COVID-19 vaccine. V is TRBV7-2 and J is TRBJ2-1, with TRBD2 matching over 8 bases. The sequenced sample was peripheral blood, obtained 28 days after the second AZD1222 dose. The CDR3 region is CASSWKREFEQFF. CDR3 coding DNA: TGTGCCAGCAGCTGGAAGCGGGAGTTTGAGCAGTTCTTC.